The next 4 T cell receptor beta chains were all read from a single sample in a study of technical replicates of blood from a few donors (dated 2017 in TCRdb). Receptor amplification or capture employed the immunoSEQ multiplex PCR assay. TCRdb took this table from immuneACCESS and kept in-frame rearrangements with V and J called. Such tables lack part of the clones; where checked against another copy, unresolved V genes explain under half of the gap, and the rest is unexplained. A total of more than 50,000 clones appear in this sample, approximately 87% of them only once. The ten most abundant clones make up about 5% of the sample. The specimen sequenced was PBMCs. These receptors were obtained from a human donor in good health. Some clones in this sample may be carry-over from other donors' samples.

This chain connects TRBV27 to TRBJ2-7; 7 bases agree with TRBD1. This CDR3 contains 14 residues. Germline CDR1 is MNHEY and CDR2 is SMNVEV (reference sequence). Losses at the gene ends were 6 bases for V and 0 bases for J; bases not matched to a gene: 5. CDR3 residues: CASRPDRASYEQYF. The CDR3 DNA follows: TGTGCCAGCAGACCCGACAGGGCCTCCTACGAGCAGTACTTC.

The chain links TRBV4-3 to TRBJ2-7; TRBD1 is a possible D gene (6 bases). The CDR3 totals 15 residues. The V gene lost 2 bases and the J gene lost 2 bases, with 13 bases spanning the gap. Germline V gene data show CDR1 as LGHNA and CDR2 as YSLEER. The CDR3: CASSQIRTAAYEQYF. In nucleotides, the CDR3 is TGCGCCAGCAGCCAAATCCGGACAGCCGCCTACGAGCAGTACTTC.

This clone came up once. The chain has TRBV19 and TRBJ2-2; TRBD2 is a possible D gene (6 bases). CDR3 length: 13 residues. V gave up 6 bases and J gave up 4 bases, with 9 bases separating them. CDR1 is LNHDA and CDR2 is SQIVND in the germline V gene (reference sequence). CDR3 protein: CASRRGRTGELFF. The CDR3 region has the DNA TGTGCCAGTAGGCGGGGACGCACCGGGGAGCTGTTTTTT.

The J gene is TRBJ1-5, the V gene TRBV19; D is unclear. The germline V gene has CDR1 LNHDA and CDR2 SQIVND (reference sequence). This CDR3 is 14 amino acids long. V was trimmed by 3 bases and J by 7 bases, leaving 13 bases between them. CDR3 protein: CASSMEGFRQPQHF. The DNA for the CDR3 is TGTGCCAGTAGTATGGAAGGTTTCAGGCAGCCCCAGCATTTT.